These 31 T cell receptor beta chains share one sample of origin, sequenced in a study of blood T cells in healthy people across ages. PCR was performed a second time for about 7 to 12 cycles using a sample-barcoded 5' primer and a J-beta primer mix. MiXCR, applied by TCRdb to the 5' RACE reads, yields one record per CDR3 protein. The top ten hold around 13% of the sample, which has about 1.1 million distinct CDR3 sequences, 35% to 40% seen once. The source material was blood. Receptors were obtained from a man aged 18-30 years in good health.

Note on this clonotype: This clone may be a read error of a much larger clone one base away. This chain joins TRBV29-1 and TRBJ1-1, with a possible D match to TRBD1 (5 bases). Germline values: CDR1 SQVTM, CDR2 ANQGSEA. This CDR3 is built from 11 residues. CDR3 loop: CNAVGDTEAFF. CDR3 coding DNA: TGCAACGCCGTGGGGGACACTGAAGCTTTCTTT.

V usage is TRBV12-3 or TRBV12-4 and J usage is TRBJ1-2; weak D call: TRBD1 (5 bases). The CDR3 is made up of 13 amino acids. Trimming left V 7 bases short and J 8 bases short, with 17 bases between. The CDR3 DNA reads as TGTGCCAGCAACCGCCCGTCGGGGCAAGGCTACACCTTC. It is translated as CASNRPSGQGYTF.

V is TRBV7-2 and J is TRBJ1-2; TRBD1 is a possible D gene (5 bases). This CDR3 comprises 14 residues. V shed 3 bases and J shed 5 bases, with 13 bases lying between them. Germline assignment: CDR1 SGHTA and CDR2 FQGNSA. CDR3 sequence reads: CASSFREINYGYTF. The CDR3 nucleotides are TGTGCCAGCAGCTTCAGGGAAATCAATTATGGCTACACCTTC.

This clonotype was observed a handful of times. The chain carries TRBV5-6 and TRBJ1-2; tentatively, D is TRBD1 (5 bases). The CDR3 has 13 amino acids. V was shortened by 9 bases and J by 2 bases, with 14 bases between the two germline ends. CDR1 is SGHDT and CDR2 is YYEEEE in the germline V gene. The CDR3 is CATGRRTNYGYTF. The CDR3 DNA reads TGTGCCACTGGTCGGCGGACAAACTATGGCTACACCTTC.

This clonotype was counted a single time. The genes are TRBV18 and TRBJ2-3; 11 bases fit TRBD2. The CDR3 loop spans 18 amino acids. The V segment lost 4 bases and the J segment 0 bases; nucleotides outside the gene matches: 9. Germline lookup yields CDR1 KGHSH and CDR2 LQKENI. Written as DNA, the CDR3 is TGTGCCAGCTCACTTGGACTAGCGGGTATCCTGAGCACAGATACGCAGTATTTT. Translated, it gives CASSLGLAGILSTDTQYF.

The V gene is TRBV7-3, the J gene TRBJ1-1, with D possibly matching TRBD1 (6 bases). V was clipped by 1 base and J by 0 bases, with 15 bases between them. Germline V CDR1 and CDR2: SGHTA, FQGTGA. The CDR3 has 17 residues. The CDR3 DNA is TGTGCCAGCAGCTTAAGGCAGGGGAGACGGGTGAACACTGAAGCTTTCTTT. Translated: CASSLRQGRRVNTEAFF.

This clonotype showed up just a few times. The J gene is TRBJ2-7, the V gene TRBV29-1; 15 bases line up with TRBD2. The CDR3 length is 15 residues. Germline CDR1 is SQVTM and CDR2 is ANQGSEA. The V gene end was trimmed by 4 bases and the J gene end by 7 bases; junction bases not matched to a gene: 8. The CDR3: CSVVRGLAGGQEQYF. In DNA form, the CDR3 reads TGCAGCGTTGTGAGGGGACTAGCGGGGGGCCAAGAGCAGTACTTC.

Only a few counts were recorded for this clonotype. The rearrangement links TRBV2 to TRBJ1-1; 9 bases line up with TRBD1. The CDR3 totals 17 residues. V shed 4 bases, J shed 4 bases, and the junction held 13 bases outside the gene matches. The germline CDR1 and CDR2 sequences are SNHLY and FYNNEI. CDR3 in amino acids: CASSAFRDRELGTEAFF. The CDR3, as DNA: TGTGCCAGCAGTGCTTTCCGGGACAGGGAACTTGGCACTGAAGCTTTCTTT.

This clonotype occurred many times. CDR3 nucleotides: TGCGCCAGCAGCTTGGGACAGGCAATCCAAGAGACCCAGTACTTC. This translates into CASSLGQAIQETQYF. The genes are TRBV5-1 and TRBJ2-5, with a tentative D call TRBD1 (6 bases). CDR1 and CDR2 (germline): SGHRS, YFSETQ. The CDR3 consists of 15 residues. V was cut by 0 bases and J by 1 base, with 10 bases left in between.

The chain joins TRBV12-3 or TRBV12-4 to TRBJ1-1, with D perhaps TRBD1 (5 bases). This CDR3 contains 15 residues. Trimming took off 2 bases at V and 1 base at J, with 11 bases between the two ends. The CDR3: CASSLLVQGNTEAFF. The CDR3 DNA follows: TGTGCCAGCAGTTTATTGGTGCAGGGGAACACTGAAGCTTTCTTT.

The CDR3 DNA is TGTGCCAGCAGCTTAGCGTGGGGGGGTTTGACTGGAAACACCATATATTTT. Encoded protein: CASSLAWGGLTGNTIYF. This chain connects TRBV7-2 to TRBJ1-3; a possible D gene is TRBD1 (5 bases). CDR1 is SGHTA, CDR2 FQGNSA, per germline. This CDR3 region has 17 residues. The ends were cut back, 0 bases at V and 2 bases at J, with 14 bases in the middle.

The chain uses TRBV5-1 and TRBJ1-1, with 9 bases aligning to TRBD1. The germline CDR1 and CDR2 sequences are SGHRS and YFSETQ. V shed 2 bases and J 1 base; nucleotides not matched to a gene: 9. This CDR3 has 17 residues. Here the CDR3 reads CASSLTGQGIANTEAFF. The DNA for the CDR3 is TGCGCCAGCAGCTTAACGGGACAGGGAATAGCGAACACTGAAGCTTTCTTT.

This clonotype was counted a few times. V usage is TRBV27 and J usage is TRBJ2-1; possible D gene TRBD1, 5 bases. The V and J ends lost 0 bases and 6 bases respectively, with 12 bases between them. Germline CDR1 is MNHEY and CDR2 is SMNVEV (reference sequence). The CDR3 length is 15 residues. Here the CDR3 DNA reads TGTGCCAGCAGTTTATCAGGGGCTTGGGGCAATGAGCAGTTCTTC. As protein: CASSLSGAWGNEQFF.

This clonotype occurred many times. The chain joins TRBV6-5 to TRBJ1-2; the D is unclear. Trimming shortened V by 5 bases and J by 4 bases, and 8 bases separated the two germline ends. The CDR3 has 12 residues. CDR1 and CDR2 from the germline V gene are MNHEY and SVGAGI. DNA of the CDR3: TGTGCCAGCAGTGCTGAGGGCTATGGCTACACCTTC. Its protein product is CASSAEGYGYTF.

The chain recombines TRBV30 with TRBJ1-2; 8 bases align to TRBD1. The trim removed 3 bases at V and 6 bases at J, leaving 6 bases unmatched. The CDR3 covers 13 residues. Germline assignment: CDR1 GTSNPN and CDR2 SVGIG (reference sequence). The CDR3 DNA is TGTGCCTGGAGCAACAGGGGGGCCGATGGCTACACCTTC. Translation gives CAWSNRGADGYTF.

This chain uses TRBV2 with TRBJ2-5, with a weak D call TRBD1 (6 bases). V gave up 6 bases and J gave up 4 bases, with 21 bases separating them. From germline, CDR1 is SNHLY and CDR2 FYNNEI. The CDR3 length is 16 residues. This chain's CDR3 is CASSQGPGELRETQYF. CDR3 in DNA: TGTGCCAGCAGCCAAGGTCCAGGGGAATTGAGAGAGACCCAGTACTTC.

The J gene is TRBJ2-3, the V gene TRBV7-2, with 7 bases that match TRBD1. With 5 bases clipped from V and 4 bases from J, the junction kept 15 bases outside the gene matches. Germline CDR1 reads SGHTA; CDR2 reads FQGNSA. This CDR3 is built from 17 residues. As DNA, the CDR3 is TGTGCCAGCAGCCGGTTCGGAAGACAGGGATATGCAGATACGCAGTATTTT. This translates into CASSRFGRQGYADTQYF.

This clonotype was counted at least ten times. The chain links TRBV4-3 to TRBJ2-3; 7 nucleotides agree with TRBD2. This CDR3 comprises 17 residues. J was trimmed by 6 bases and V by 0 bases; bases with no gene match: 12. CDR1 and CDR2 from the germline V gene are LGHNA and YSLEER. The CDR3 region is CASSQDKRGPIPDTQYF. CDR3 coding DNA: TGCGCCAGCAGCCAAGATAAGCGGGGACCTATTCCTGATACGCAGTATTTT.

The V and J genes are TRBV10-3 and TRBJ2-5; no definite D call. Germline values: CDR1 ENHRY, CDR2 SYGVKD. The V end lost 2 bases, the J end lost 11 bases, and 12 bases lay between the germline ends. There are 12 residues in the CDR3. The DNA for the CDR3 is TGTGCCATCAGTGAGATGGCTAATGAGCAGTACTTC. It specifies CAISEMANEQYF.

This clonotype was seen ten or more times. The rearrangement uses TRBV29-1 and TRBJ2-3, with TRBD1 as a possible D gene (6 bases). V shed 7 bases and J shed 5 bases, with 22 bases lying between them. The CDR3 sequence is 15 residues long. The germline V gene encodes CDR1 SQVTM and CDR2 ANQGSEA. In nucleotides, the CDR3 is TGCAGCGCCAAAAACAGGGAAGAGGTGTTAGATACGCAGTATTTT. Encoded protein: CSAKNREEVLDTQYF.

This clonotype has just a few counts. V gene TRBV5-1 combines with J gene TRBJ1-2; possible D gene TRBD1, 5 bases. This CDR3 spans 14 amino acids. The V gene lost 4 bases and the J gene lost 4 bases, with 14 bases spanning the gap. Germline assignment: CDR1 SGHRS and CDR2 YFSETQ. CDR3 DNA sequence: TGCGCCAGCAGCCTGGCTATTGACAGCTATGGCTACACCTTC. Protein: CASSLAIDSYGYTF. Full variable domain (missing parts from reference TRBV5-1 and TRBJ1-2): KAGVTQTPRYLIKTRGQQVTLSCSPISGHRSVSWYQQTPGQGLQFLFEYFSETQRNKGNFPGRFSGRQFSNSRSEMNVSTLELGDSALYLCASSLAIDSYGYTFGSGTRLTVV.

This clonotype was found a few times. The chain carries TRBV11-1 and TRBJ1-2; weak D call: TRBD1 (6 bases). This CDR3 has 15 residues. Trimming took 5 bases from V and 4 from J, leaving 17 bases between them. In germline, CDR1 is SGHAT, CDR2 FQDESV (reference sequence). The CDR3 bases are TGTGCCAGCAGCCCCCAGGGGTTGGGCGGCTATGGCTACACCTTC. This gives the protein CASSPQGLGGYGYTF.

This clonotype was counted a few times. The chain uses TRBV6-2 or TRBV6-3 and TRBJ2-2; D possibly uses TRBD1 or TRBD2 (5 bases each). V gave up 2 bases and J gave up 4 bases, with 11 bases separating them. Per the germline V gene, CDR1 is MNHEY and CDR2 is SVGEGT. The CDR3 runs to 15 residues. The CDR3 loop is CASSYGGSGTGELFF. In DNA form, the CDR3 reads TGTGCCAGCAGTTACGGGGGATCGGGCACCGGGGAGCTGTTTTTT.

This clonotype has more than one count but fewer than ten. The chain joins TRBV12-3 or TRBV12-4 to TRBJ2-6, with D tentatively TRBD1 or TRBD2 (5 bases each). Trimming stripped 2 bases from V and 4 bases from J, with 18 bases between. The CDR3 covers 18 residues. CDR3 DNA: TGTGCCAGCAGTTTAACGGTGGGATTTCGGGACGGGGCCAACGTCCTGACTTTC. Protein: CASSLTVGFRDGANVLTF.

This clonotype was counted ten times or more. The genes are TRBV20-1 and TRBJ1-5; D gene unclear. CDR1 DFQATT and CDR2 SNEGSKA come from the germline V gene (reference sequence). V lost 6 bases to trimming and J lost 1 base, with 10 bases between them. The CDR3 sequence is 13 residues long. The CDR3 loop reads CSAKRGSNQPQHF. CDR3 nucleotide sequence: TGCAGTGCGAAGCGCGGAAGCAATCAGCCCCAGCATTTT.

This clonotype was counted a few times. This rearrangement joins TRBV5-1 to TRBJ2-5; 10 bases line up with TRBD1. CDR3 length equals 14 residues. The junction had 3 bases not matched to a gene; V was cut back by 3 bases and J by 4 bases. CDR1 is SGHRS and CDR2 is YFSETQ in the germline V gene. CDR3 sequence (DNA): TGCGCCAGCAGCTATGGACAGGGGGGAGAGACCCAGTACTTC. It codes for CASSYGQGGETQYF.

The rearrangement uses TRBV5-1 and TRBJ2-7; D is possibly TRBD1 (6 bases). The length of the CDR3 is 17 residues. Germline V gene sequence: CDR1 SGHRS, CDR2 YFSETQ. Trimming removed 0 bases at V and 1 base at J, with 17 bases between. CDR3 loop: CASSLGLGGAGSYEQYF. As DNA, the CDR3 is TGCGCCAGCAGCTTGGGCCTAGGGGGTGCAGGATCCTACGAGCAGTACTTC.

This clonotype was observed a handful of times. V usage is TRBV12-3 or TRBV12-4 and J usage is TRBJ2-3, with D unresolved. Trimming pared 5 bases from V and 8 bases from J, leaving 20 bases between. CDR3 size: 15 residues. The CDR3 spells CASSPSRTTAGTQYF. The CDR3 nucleotides are TGTGCCAGCAGTCCCTCTCGAACAACAGCAGGTACGCAGTATTTT.

The chain recombines TRBV10-3 with TRBJ1-4; D gene uncertain. The CDR3 spans 15 residues. V lost 5 bases to trimming and J lost 5 bases, with 15 bases between them. Germline values: CDR1 ENHRY, CDR2 SYGVKD. CDR3 protein: CAISTPGGTNEKLFF. The DNA for the CDR3 is TGTGCCATCAGTACCCCGGGTGGAACAAATGAAAAACTGTTTTTT.

V and J are TRBV15 and TRBJ2-1; 7 bases fit TRBD1. With 3 bases clipped from V and 0 bases from J, the junction kept 11 bases outside the gene matches. This CDR3 has 18 amino acids. Germline V lookup: CDR1 LNHNV, CDR2 YYDKDF (reference sequence). The CDR3 region is CATSRSPMGQSSYNEQFF. Here the CDR3 DNA reads TGTGCCACCAGCAGGTCCCCAATGGGACAGAGCTCCTACAATGAGCAGTTCTTC.

CDR3 sequence (DNA): TGTGCCAGCACCACCCGGCGGGGGAACTTCAATGAGCAGTTCTTC. Protein: CASTTRRGNFNEQFF. The chain has TRBV12-3 or TRBV12-4 and TRBJ2-1; 7 bases agree with TRBD2. The CDR3 sequence is 15 residues long. V gave up 7 bases and J gave up 6 bases; unmatched junction bases: 12.